This T cell receptor beta chain was identified during a study of shared clonotypes between healthy human individuals. CDR3 length: 15 residues. Germline CDR1 and CDR2: KGHSH and LQKENI. V was cut by 0 bases and J by 5 bases, with 13 bases left in between. Some clones are missing from TCRdb's copy, which holds only in-frame ones; the method was immunoSEQ multiplex PCR. The sample yields 2 million to 3 million clones, approximately 92% seen once. This TCR came from a man aged 18 to 30 in good health. The material sequenced was naive CD4+ T cells sorted from blood. As to subset: CD45RA+ positively selected. The genes are TRBV18 and TRBJ2-5, with a tentative D call TRBD1 (6 bases). CDR3 DNA sequence: TGTGCCAGCTCACCACCGACAGCCCAGGGGGAGACCCAGTACTTC. It specifies CASSPPTAQGETQYF.